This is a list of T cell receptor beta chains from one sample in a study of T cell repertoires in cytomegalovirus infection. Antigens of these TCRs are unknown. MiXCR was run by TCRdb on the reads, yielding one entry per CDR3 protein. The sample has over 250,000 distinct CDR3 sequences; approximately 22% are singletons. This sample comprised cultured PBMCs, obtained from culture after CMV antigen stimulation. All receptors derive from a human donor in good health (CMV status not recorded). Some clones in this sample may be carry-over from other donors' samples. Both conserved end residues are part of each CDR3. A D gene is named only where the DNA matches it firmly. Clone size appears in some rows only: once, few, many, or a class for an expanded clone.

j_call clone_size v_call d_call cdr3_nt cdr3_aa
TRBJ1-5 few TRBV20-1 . TGCAGTGCTAGAGATAGGGATAATCCTCAGCCCCAGCATTTT CSARDRDNPQPQHF
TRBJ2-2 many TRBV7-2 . TGTGCCAGCAGCTCGATGACACCTGGGGTGACCGGGGAGCTGTTTTTT CASSSMTPGVTGELFF
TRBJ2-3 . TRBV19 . TGTGCCAGTAGTATTATGGGCAGGGGATTCACAGATACGCAGTATTTT CASSIMGRGFTDTQYF
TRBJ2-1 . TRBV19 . TGTGCCAGTAGTCCCCGGGACGGCCGATGGGATGAGCAGTTCTTC CASSPRDGRWDEQFF
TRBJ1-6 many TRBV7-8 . TGTGCCAGCAGCCCCCTTTGGCAGGGTGGGTCACCCCTCCACTTT CASSPLWQGGSPLHF
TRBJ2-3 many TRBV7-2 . TGTGCCAGCAGCCACCTCACAGATACGCAGTATTTT CASSHLTDTQYF
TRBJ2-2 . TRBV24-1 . TGTGCCACCAGCCTCAACACCGGGGAGCTGTTTTTT CATSLNTGELFF
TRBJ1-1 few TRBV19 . TGTGCCAGTAGTATATGGCCAACTGAAGCTTTCTTT CASSIWPTEAFF
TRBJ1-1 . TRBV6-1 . TGTGCCAGCAGCGACCGGGGGGACGCTGAAGCTTTCTTT CASSDRGDAEAFF
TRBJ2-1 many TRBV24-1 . TGTGCCACCAGTTTGACGGGATCCTACAATGAGCAGTTCTTC CATSLTGSYNEQFF
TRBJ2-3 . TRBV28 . TGTGCCAGCAGCCAACTGGGAGATACGCAGTATTTT CASSQLGDTQYF
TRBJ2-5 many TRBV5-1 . TGCGCCAGCAGCCCCGGGCGGGGTACGGAGACCCAGTACTTC CASSPGRGTETQYF
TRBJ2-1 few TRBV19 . TGTGCCAGTAACGATGCGGGAAGCTCCTACAATGAGCAGTTCTTC CASNDAGSSYNEQFF
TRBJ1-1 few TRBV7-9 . TGTGCCAGCAGCTTAGCGTCAGGGGAAGCTTTCTTT CASSLASGEAFF
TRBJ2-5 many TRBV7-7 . TGTGCCAGCAGCTTCGACAATCAAGAGACCCAGTACTTC CASSFDNQETQYF
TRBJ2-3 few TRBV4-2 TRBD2 TGTGCCAGCAGCCATGCGGGACTAGCCCGAGGGATAGATACGCAGTATTTT CASSHAGLARGIDTQYF
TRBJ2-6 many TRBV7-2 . TGTGCCAGCAGCTTAGGGGTCAACCCCGGGGCCAACGTCCTGACTTTC CASSLGVNPGANVLTF
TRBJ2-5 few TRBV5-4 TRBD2 TGTGCCAGCAGCCAACTAGCGGGGGAAGAGACCCAGTACTTC CASSQLAGEETQYF
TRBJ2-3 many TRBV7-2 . TGTGCCAGCAGCCTCATAGGTAGCGATACGCAGTATTTT CASSLIGSDTQYF
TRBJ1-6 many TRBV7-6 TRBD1 TGTGCCAGCAGCTTGGAGGGGGCCCCAAGCTCCTATAATTCACCCCTCCACTTT CASSLEGAPSSYNSPLHF
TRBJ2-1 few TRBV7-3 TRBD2 TGTGCCAGCAGTCCTGGGACTAGCGGGAGAGGCTCCTACAATGAGCAGTTCTTC CASSPGTSGRGSYNEQFF
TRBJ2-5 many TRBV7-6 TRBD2 TGTGCCAGCAGCTTAGGATGGGGGACTAGCGGACAAGAGACCCAGTACTTC CASSLGWGTSGQETQYF
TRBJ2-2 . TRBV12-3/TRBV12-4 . TGTGCCAGCAGTTTTAGTTCGGGGATGAACACCGGGGAGCTGTTTTTT CASSFSSGMNTGELFF
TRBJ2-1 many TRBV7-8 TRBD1 TGTGCCAGCAGCCCAGGACAGGGGGCGAATGAGCAGTTCTTC CASSPGQGANEQFF